Here is one T cell receptor beta chain with its context. This CDR3 is 15 amino acids long. Trimming cost V 4 bases and J 2 bases; bases outside gene matches: 4. Germline values: CDR1 SGDLS, CDR2 YYNGEE. These data belong to a study of blood T cell repertoires in COVID-19. Study-level background: T cells, B-cell-depleted T cells, or PBMCs supplied cDNA or gDNA.

Libraries were prepared by immunoSEQ multiplex PCR; TCRdb keeps only in-frame clonotypes and omits some of them. The repertoire has 130,000 to 150,000 clones, just under 80% of them found once; the top ten carry about 1.9%. The gene calls are TRBV9 and TRBJ2-3; 10 bases line up with TRBD2. Specimen: peripheral blood. The sequence derives from an older woman with acute or convalescent COVID-19. CDR3 loop: CASSSGLALTDTQYF. In DNA, the CDR3 is TGTGCCAGCAGCTCGGGACTAGCGCTCACAGATACGCAGTATTTT.